These 22 T cell receptor beta chains came from one sample sequenced in a study of T cell responses to AZD1222 COVID-19 vaccine. Libraries were prepared by immunoSEQ multiplex PCR; TCRdb keeps only in-frame clonotypes and omits some of them. This sample has about 92,000 clones, with around 90% found just once. The input for sequencing was peripheral blood, taken on day 0 of AZD1222 vaccination. The receptors here all came from an adult in good health.

The chain couples TRBV7-9 to TRBJ1-2, with TRBD1 identical over 9 bases. V lost 5 bases to trimming and J lost 7 bases; unmatched junction nucleotides: 8. CDR1 is SEHNR, CDR2 FQNEAQ, per germline (reference sequence). CDR3 length equals 14 residues. The CDR3 DNA is TGTGCCAGCAGCCTCCGGACAGGGGAGGGTGGCTACACCTTC. Amino acid sequence: CASSLRTGEGGYTF.

The J gene is TRBJ1-2, the V gene TRBV2; D might be TRBD1 (6 bases). CDR1 is SNHLY and CDR2 is FYNNEI in the germline V gene. V was pared by 7 bases and J by 6 bases, with 15 bases between. The CDR3 has 13 amino acids. CDR3 loop: CASKRTEGHGYTF. DNA for the CDR3: TGTGCCAGCAAACGGACAGAGGGGCATGGCTACACCTTC. Looking up the rest from reference TRBV2 and TRBJ1-2 gives the full variable domain: EPEVTQTPSHQVTQMGQEVILRCVPISNHLYFYWYRQILGQKVEFLVSFYNNEISEKSEIFDDQFSVERPDGSNFTLKIRSTKLEDSAMYFCASKRTEGHGYTFGSGTRLTVV.

V usage is TRBV11-2 and J usage is TRBJ2-3; 9 positions agree with TRBD1. CDR1 and CDR2 from the germline V gene are SGHAT and FQNNGV. CDR3 length: 18 amino acids. J was trimmed by 4 bases and V by 3 bases; bases with no gene match: 14. CDR3 loop: CASSLGGTGTGIPDTQYF. The CDR3 DNA reads TGTGCCAGCAGCTTGGGGGGGACCGGGACAGGGATCCCAGATACGCAGTATTTT.

The rearrangement joins TRBV18 to TRBJ1-6, with a weak D call TRBD1 (5 bases). The V gene lost 2 bases and the J gene lost 9 bases, with 14 bases spanning the gap. Germline assignment: CDR1 KGHSH and CDR2 LQKENI. The CDR3 runs 15 residues. DNA of the CDR3: TGTGCCAGCTCACCAGGTGCGGGGCCTACTTCACCCCTCCACTTT. Protein: CASSPGAGPTSPLHF.

This chain joins TRBV7-9 and TRBJ2-5; 7 positions match TRBD1. V lost 4 bases and J lost 1; bases outside the gene matches: 9. CDR1 is SEHNR, CDR2 FQNEAQ, per germline (reference sequence). CDR3 length: 16 amino acids. The CDR3 spells CASSSGQARSQETQYF. CDR3 bases: TGTGCCAGCAGCTCCGGACAGGCAAGGTCCCAAGAGACCCAGTACTTC. The whole variable domain, remainder taken from reference TRBV7-9 and TRBJ2-5, is DTGVSQNPRHKITKRGQNVTFRCDPISEHNRLYWYRQTLGQGPEFLTYFQNEAQLEKSRLLSDRFSAERPKGSFSTLEIQRTEQGDSAMYLCASSSGQARSQETQYFGPGTRLLVL.

CDR3 nucleotide sequence: TGTGCCAGCAGCCATACCCGGGACAGGGGGAAGAACACTGAAGCTTTCTTT. It codes for CASSHTRDRGKNTEAFF. The V and J genes are TRBV14 and TRBJ1-1, with TRBD1 matching over 11 bases. Trimming cost V 3 bases and J 1 base; bases outside gene matches: 7. Germline V lookup: CDR1 SGHDN, CDR2 FVKESK. The CDR3 sequence is 17 residues long.

This chain links TRBV6-5 with TRBJ1-5; D gene ambiguous. Germline V gene data show CDR1 as MNHEY and CDR2 as SVGAGI. Deletions cut 0 bases from V and 7 bases from J, with 10 bases between. The CDR3 consists of 14 residues. The DNA of the CDR3 is TGTGCCAGCAGTTACTCAGGCGCGGGACAGCCCCAGCATTTT. Protein sequence: CASSYSGAGQPQHF.

This chain links TRBV5-1 with TRBJ1-4; D gene uncertain. Per the germline V gene, CDR1 is SGHRS and CDR2 is YFSETQ. Trimming stripped 0 bases from V and 2 bases from J, with 11 bases between. The CDR3 has 16 residues. This chain's CDR3 is CASSLGPLVTNEKLFF. In nucleotides, the CDR3 is TGCGCCAGCAGCTTGGGCCCATTGGTCACTAATGAAAAACTGTTTTTT.

This chain joins TRBV6-1 and TRBJ1-1; D not resolved. Germline CDR1 is MNHNS and CDR2 is SASEGT. V was trimmed by 2 bases and J by 1 base, leaving 5 bases between them. This CDR3 spans 13 amino acids. CDR3 amino acids: CASSEHTNTEAFF. For the CDR3, the DNA is TGTGCCAGCAGTGAACATACGAACACTGAAGCTTTCTTT.

CDR3 amino acids: CASSLDGGYGYTF. The CDR3 coding sequence is TGCGCCAGCAGCTTGGATGGGGGTTACGGCTACACCTTC. V usage is TRBV5-1 and J usage is TRBJ1-2; D possibly corresponds to TRBD1 (5 bases). The V end was cut by 0 bases, the J end by 8 bases, with 11 bases between. This CDR3 has 13 residues. CDR1 SGHRS and CDR2 YFSETQ come from the germline V gene.

V and J are TRBV6-5 and TRBJ2-7; D possibly corresponds to TRBD1 (6 bases). This CDR3 is 15 amino acids long. Germline CDR1 is MNHEY and CDR2 is SVGAGI. V dropped 6 bases and J dropped 0 bases, with 15 bases sitting between them. CDR3 residues: CASSLEGHPSYEQYF. The CDR3 nucleotides read TGTGCCAGCAGCCTAGAGGGACACCCCTCCTACGAGCAGTACTTC.

This clone was observed a handful of times. The DNA of the CDR3 is TGTGCCAGCAGCGCCTATACAGGCTACCAAGAGACCCAGTACTTC. It encodes CASSAYTGYQETQYF. The chain joins TRBV9 to TRBJ2-5, with D maybe TRBD1 (5 bases). Trimming stripped 3 bases from V and 0 bases from J, with 12 bases between. This CDR3 comprises 15 residues. In germline, CDR1 is SGDLS, CDR2 YYNGEE.

V is TRBV4-2 and J is TRBJ1-3, with no clear D. The CDR3 consists of 15 residues. The V end lost 4 bases, the J end lost 4 bases, and 14 bases lay between the germline ends. Germline values: CDR1 LGHNA, CDR2 YNFKEQ. The CDR3 reads CASSPMPGGGNTIYF. In nucleotides, the CDR3 is TGTGCCAGCAGCCCCATGCCGGGAGGGGGAAACACCATATATTTT.

V is TRBV19 and J is TRBJ2-7, with a possible D match to TRBD1 (5 bases). This CDR3 region has 15 residues. The ends were cut back, 3 bases at V and 2 bases at J, with 14 bases in the middle. Germline-derived CDR1 and CDR2 are LNHDA and SQIVND (reference sequence). The CDR3 DNA sequence: TGTGCCAGTAGTATCCAGTCAGGCAGGGCCTACGAGCAGTACTTC. The encoded protein is CASSIQSGRAYEQYF.

CDR3 bases: TGCACCAGCAGCCCCTTCCCCCGGGACAAAATAGGAACGCAGTATTTT. It specifies CTSSPFPRDKIGTQYF. The chain uses TRBV1 and TRBJ2-3; TRBD1 is the table's D call, not checked against the DNA. TRBV1 has pseudogene status. This CDR3 contains 16 residues.

The rearrangement joins TRBV6-2 or TRBV6-3 to TRBJ2-1; D is ambiguous. CDR1 and CDR2 from the germline V gene are MNHEY and SVGEGT. The CDR3 consists of 15 residues. V dropped 6 bases and J dropped 0 bases, with 12 bases sitting between them. CDR3 in DNA: TGTGCCAGCAGCCCAACACGGATCTCCTACAATGAGCAGTTCTTC. The encoded protein is CASSPTRISYNEQFF.

Only one count was recorded for this clone. V is TRBV19 and J is TRBJ2-2, with D uncertain. The CDR3 covers 15 residues. V was pared by 1 base and J by 6 bases, with 12 bases between. Germline V CDR1 and CDR2: LNHDA, SQIVND (reference sequence). The DNA for the CDR3 is TGTGCCAGTAGTATAGGGGGTAGTTTGGCCGGGGAGCTGTTTTTT. Protein sequence: CASSIGGSLAGELFF.

This clone has a handful of counts. The CDR3 DNA is TGTGCCAGCAGCCCAAGACAGGTAGGTATCTACGAGCAGTACTTC. This gives the protein CASSPRQVGIYEQYF. The chain carries TRBV7-2 and TRBJ2-7; TRBD1 might be the D (6 bases). This CDR3 has 15 residues. The ends were cut back, 5 bases at V and 3 bases at J, with 17 bases in the middle. Germline V gene sequence: CDR1 SGHTA, CDR2 FQGNSA.

This rearrangement joins TRBV10-3 to TRBJ1-2; TRBD1 might be the D (5 bases). Germline CDR1 reads ENHRY; CDR2 reads SYGVKD. The V end lost 10 bases, the J end lost 3 bases, and 15 bases lay between the germline ends. The CDR3 length is 13 residues. The CDR3 here is CATTGVNDYGYTF. CDR3 sequence (DNA): TGTGCCACCACGGGGGTTAATGACTATGGCTACACCTTC.

The gene calls are TRBV4-1 and TRBJ2-3, with 12 bases lining up with TRBD2. Germline V gene sequence: CDR1 MGHRA, CDR2 YSYEKL. The V gene end was trimmed by 9 bases and the J gene end by 1 base; junction bases not matched to a gene: 5. The CDR3 covers 15 residues. The CDR3 loop reads CASSLAGGRTDTQYF. The CDR3, as DNA: TGCGCCAGTTCCCTAGCGGGGGGGCGCACAGATACGCAGTATTTT.

This clone appeared once. The CDR3 bases are TGCGCCAGCAGCCAAGATGGAACGGGGGGGAGCAATCAGCCCCAGCATTTT. Translation gives CASSQDGTGGSNQPQHF. The gene calls are TRBV4-3 and TRBJ1-5; maybe TRBD1 (5 bases). Trimming left V 0 bases short and J 1 base short, with 13 bases between. This CDR3 has 17 amino acids. Germline values: CDR1 LGHNA, CDR2 YSLEER.

For the CDR3, the DNA is TGTGCCAGCAGCCCTGGGGGGGGCGCAAGGAAGGTGCCTGAAGCTTTCTTT. Amino acid sequence: CASSPGGGARKVPEAFF. The J gene is TRBJ1-1, the V gene TRBV7-9; D might be TRBD1 (6 bases). The CDR3 covers 17 residues. Germline assignment: CDR1 SEHNR and CDR2 FQNEAQ (reference sequence). V was clipped by 5 bases and J by 6 bases, with 25 bases between them.